A selection of T cell receptor beta chains follows, all from one sample in a study of blood T cell repertoires in COVID-19. Assay used: immunoSEQ multiplex PCR; TCRdb lists only in-frame clones, some missing. The data contain 100,000 to 120,000 clones, 65% to 90% of them seen just once; the ten biggest clones take up roughly 37%. Material for sequencing was peripheral blood. The receptor source for this set is an elderly man with acute or convalescent COVID-19. Each CDR3 is given with its conserved first and last residue. Each record gives: CDR3 protein, CDR3 DNA, V gene, D gene, J gene, clone size. D genes are given only for firm matches. Part of the rows lack a size; the others show once, few, many or a class for expanded clones.

CDR3: CASSLRGLAGYEQYF; DNA: TGTGCCAGCAGCTTAAGGGGACTAGCGGGCTACGAGCAGTACTTC; V: TRBV7-9; D: TRBD2; J: TRBJ2-7; size: .
CDR3: CASSTGTGRSGYTF; DNA: TGTGCCAGCAGCACAGGGACAGGGAGAAGCGGCTACACCTTC; V: TRBV7-2; D: TRBD1; J: TRBJ1-2; size: .
CDR3: CASSLTGSSYNEQFF; DNA: TGTGCCAGCAGTTTAACTGGGAGCTCCTACAATGAGCAGTTCTTC; V: TRBV9; D: .; J: TRBJ2-1; size: .
CDR3: CASSFLRGEQYF; DNA: TGTGCCAGCAGTTTTCTTAGGGGCGAGCAGTACTTC; V: TRBV12-3/TRBV12-4; D: .; J: TRBJ2-7; size: .
CDR3: CATSREAGDSNQPQHF; DNA: TGTGCCACCAGCAGAGAGGCAGGGGATAGCAATCAGCCCCAGCATTTT; V: TRBV15; D: .; J: TRBJ1-5; size: .
CDR3: CASSLDGGALKFF; DNA: TGCGCCAGCAGCTTGGATGGTGGGGCATTAAAGTTCTTC; V: TRBV5-1; D: .; J: TRBJ2-1; size: .
CDR3: CASSPLPRSGTDTQYF; DNA: TGTGCCAGCTCACCACTCCCGCGGAGTGGAACAGATACGCAGTATTTT; V: TRBV18; D: .; J: TRBJ2-3; size: .
CDR3: CASSLRDRGLNSPLHF; DNA: TGCGCCAGCAGCCTCCGGGACAGGGGTCTAAATTCACCCCTCCACTTT; V: TRBV4-1; D: TRBD1; J: TRBJ1-6; size: .
CDR3: CASSLAGRQPQHF; DNA: TGTGCCAGCAGCTTAGCGGGCCGGCAGCCCCAGCATTTT; V: TRBV7-9; D: .; J: TRBJ1-5; size: few
CDR3: CASSLRGPDTQYF; DNA: TGTGCCAGCAGCTTAAGGGGGCCAGATACGCAGTATTTT; V: TRBV7-2; D: TRBD1; J: TRBJ2-3; size: .
CDR3: CASSLSPGTGTGNTIYF; DNA: TGTGCCAGCAGCCTCAGTCCCGGGACAGGGACTGGAAACACCATATATTTT; V: TRBV9; D: TRBD1; J: TRBJ1-3; size: .
CDR3: CAWSPIRRRNTIYF; DNA: TGTGCCTGGAGTCCAATACGGCGGAGAAACACCATATATTTT; V: TRBV30; D: .; J: TRBJ1-3; size: .
CDR3: CSVRTGNTGELFF; DNA: TGCAGCGTCAGGACGGGAAACACCGGGGAGCTGTTTTTT; V: TRBV29-1; D: .; J: TRBJ2-2; size: .
CDR3: CASSLRRLAGGNDEQFF; DNA: TGTGCCAGCAGCTTACGCCGACTAGCGGGAGGGAACGATGAGCAGTTCTTC; V: TRBV7-2; D: TRBD2; J: TRBJ2-1; size: once
CDR3: CASRVVGLGGEQYF; DNA: TGTGCCAGCAGGGTGGTAGGGCTTGGGGGGGAGCAGTACTTC; V: TRBV6-5; D: .; J: TRBJ2-7; size: .
CDR3: CASSWGAGGNQPQHF; DNA: TGTGCCAGCAGTTGGGGTGCCGGGGGCAATCAGCCCCAGCATTTT; V: TRBV28; D: .; J: TRBJ1-5; size: .
CDR3: CASSHGTGNEKLFF; DNA: TGCGCCAGCAGCCATGGGACAGGGAATGAAAAACTGTTTTTT; V: TRBV5-1; D: TRBD1; J: TRBJ1-4; size: .
CDR3: CASSSTVIDEQYF; DNA: TGTGCCAGCAGCTCGACAGTAATCGACGAGCAGTACTTC; V: TRBV7-9; D: .; J: TRBJ2-7; size: .
CDR3: CASSSIIAGGETQYF; DNA: TGTGCCAGCAGTTCAATTATAGCGGGAGGCGAGACCCAGTACTTC; V: TRBV28; D: TRBD2; J: TRBJ2-5; size: .
CDR3: CASSSLTGILEQYF; DNA: TGTGCCAGCAGCAGCCTTACAGGGATCCTGGAGCAGTACTTC; V: TRBV11-2; D: .; J: TRBJ2-7; size: .
CDR3: CASRYSSGANVLTF; DNA: TGTGCCAGCAGATACAGCTCTGGGGCCAACGTCCTGACTTTC; V: TRBV21-1; D: .; J: TRBJ2-6; size: once
CDR3: CASSGGQGLQTQYF; DNA: TGCGCCAGCAGCGGGGGACAGGGTCTTCAGACCCAGTACTTC; V: TRBV5-1; D: TRBD1; J: TRBJ2-5; size: .
CDR3: CASSRVGDEQYF; DNA: TGCGCCAGCAGCAGGGTGGGAGACGAGCAGTACTTC; V: TRBV5-1; D: .; J: TRBJ2-7; size: .
CDR3: CASSSRDREDGYTF; DNA: TGTGCCAGCAGTAGCCGGGACAGGGAGGATGGCTACACCTTC; V: TRBV6-2/TRBV6-3; D: TRBD1; J: TRBJ1-2; size: .
CDR3: CASSPDRDTQYF; DNA: TGTGCCAGCTCACCAGATAGAGATACGCAGTATTTT; V: TRBV18; D: .; J: TRBJ2-3; size: .
CDR3: CASSHHRGQPQHF; DNA: TGCGCCAGCAGCCACCACAGGGGCCAGCCCCAGCATTTT; V: TRBV4-1; D: TRBD1; J: TRBJ1-5; size: once
CDR3: CASSLAGTSGRLSYEQYF; DNA: TGTGCCAGCAGCTTAGCAGGGACTAGCGGAAGACTCTCCTACGAGCAGTACTTC; V: TRBV7-2; D: TRBD2; J: TRBJ2-7; size: .
CDR3: CAWSSSYEQYF; DNA: TGTGCCTGGAGTTCTTCCTACGAGCAGTACTTC; V: TRBV30; D: .; J: TRBJ2-7; size: .
CDR3: CASSYPSATEAFF; DNA: TGTGCCAGCAGTTACCCCAGTGCCACTGAAGCTTTCTTT; V: TRBV6-6; D: .; J: TRBJ1-1; size: few
CDR3: CASSPLTGTGGPSTDTQYF; DNA: TGTGCCAGCTCACCTCTCACCGGGACAGGGGGCCCAAGCACAGATACGCAGTATTTT; V: TRBV18; D: TRBD1; J: TRBJ2-3; size: .
CDR3: CASSLPGLAVNIQYF; DNA: TGTGCCAGCAGTTTACCGGGACTAGCGGTAAACATTCAGTACTTC; V: TRBV28; D: TRBD2; J: TRBJ2-4; size: .
CDR3: CASSRQGQETQYF; DNA: TGTGCCAGCAGCCGACAGGGCCAAGAGACCCAGTACTTC; V: TRBV6-8; D: TRBD1; J: TRBJ2-5; size: .
CDR3: CASSRTGPAYEQYF; DNA: TGTGCCAGCAGTCGGACAGGGCCAGCCTACGAGCAGTACTTC; V: TRBV28; D: TRBD1; J: TRBJ2-7; size: .
CDR3: CASSRLVVPSSGNTIYF; DNA: TGTGCCAGCAGCCGATTGGTAGTTCCTAGCTCTGGAAACACCATATATTTT; V: TRBV5-5; D: .; J: TRBJ1-3; size: .
CDR3: CASTAEEGDYSPLHF; DNA: TGTGCCAGCACCGCCGAGGAGGGTGACTATTCACCCCTCCACTTT; V: TRBV6-5; D: .; J: TRBJ1-6; size: .
CDR3: CAISSAGSGELFF; DNA: TGTGCCATCAGTTCTGCCGGGTCCGGGGAGCTGTTTTTT; V: TRBV10-3; D: .; J: TRBJ2-2; size: .
CDR3: CASSYPPGQGFQPQHF; DNA: TGTGCCAGCAGTTACCCGCCCGGACAGGGATTTCAGCCCCAGCATTTT; V: TRBV6-5; D: TRBD1; J: TRBJ1-5; size: .
CDR3: CASSREGMNTEAFF; DNA: TGTGCCAGCAGTAGGGAGGGTATGAACACTGAAGCTTTCTTT; V: TRBV6-5; D: .; J: TRBJ1-1; size: .
CDR3: CSAEEGGPELFF; DNA: TGCAGCGCCGAAGAGGGCGGGCCGGAGCTGTTTTTT; V: TRBV29-1; D: .; J: TRBJ2-2; size: .
CDR3: CASSGSPQRGYTF; DNA: TGTGCCAGCAGTGGTAGCCCCCAGAGGGGCTACACCTTC; V: TRBV12-3/TRBV12-4; D: .; J: TRBJ1-2; size: .
CDR3: CASSRRQDRSGNTIYF; DNA: TGTGCCAGCTCACGCCGACAGGACCGCTCTGGAAACACCATATATTTT; V: TRBV18; D: .; J: TRBJ1-3; size: .
CDR3: CASSKSDRMTFF; DNA: TGTGCCAGTAGTAAATCGGACAGGATGACTTTCTTT; V: TRBV19; D: TRBD1; J: TRBJ1-1; size: .
CDR3: CAFNRGAGGSYEQYF; DNA: TGTGCCTTTAATCGTGGGGCGGGAGGGTCCTACGAGCAGTACTTC; V: TRBV30; D: TRBD2; J: TRBJ2-7; size: .
CDR3: CAWTGGTTEAFF; DNA: TGTGCCTGGACAGGGGGCACCACTGAAGCTTTCTTT; V: TRBV30; D: TRBD1; J: TRBJ1-1; size: .